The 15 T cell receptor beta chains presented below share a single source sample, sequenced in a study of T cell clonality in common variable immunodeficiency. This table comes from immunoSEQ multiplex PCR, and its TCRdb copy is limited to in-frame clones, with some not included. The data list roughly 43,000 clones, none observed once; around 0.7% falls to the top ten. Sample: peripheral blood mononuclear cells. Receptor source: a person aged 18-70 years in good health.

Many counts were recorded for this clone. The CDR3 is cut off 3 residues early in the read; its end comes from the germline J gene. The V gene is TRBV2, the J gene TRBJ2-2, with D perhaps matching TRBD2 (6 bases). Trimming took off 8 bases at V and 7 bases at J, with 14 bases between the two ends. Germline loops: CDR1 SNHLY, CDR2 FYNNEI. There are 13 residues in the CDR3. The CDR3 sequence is CASATGGSGELFF. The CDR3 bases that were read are TGTGCCAGCGCCACCGGGGGAAGCGGGGAG.

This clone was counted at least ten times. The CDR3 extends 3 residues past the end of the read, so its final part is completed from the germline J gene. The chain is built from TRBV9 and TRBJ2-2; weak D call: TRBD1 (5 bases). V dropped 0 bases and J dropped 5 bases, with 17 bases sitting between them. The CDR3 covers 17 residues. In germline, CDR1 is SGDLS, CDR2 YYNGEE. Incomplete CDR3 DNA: TGTGCCAGCAGCGTAGATATGGGGCAGGGATGGACCGGGGAG. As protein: CASSVDMGQGWTGE. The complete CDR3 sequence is CASSVDMGQGWTGELFF.

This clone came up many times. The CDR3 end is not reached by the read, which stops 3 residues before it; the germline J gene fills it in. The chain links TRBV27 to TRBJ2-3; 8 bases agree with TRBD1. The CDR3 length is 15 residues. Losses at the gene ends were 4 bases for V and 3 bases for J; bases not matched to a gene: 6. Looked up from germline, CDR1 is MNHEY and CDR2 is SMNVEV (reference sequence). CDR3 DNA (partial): TGTGCCAGCAGTTCGGACAGGGTTGGGACAGATACG. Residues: CASSSDRVGTDT. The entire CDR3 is CASSSDRVGTDTQYF.

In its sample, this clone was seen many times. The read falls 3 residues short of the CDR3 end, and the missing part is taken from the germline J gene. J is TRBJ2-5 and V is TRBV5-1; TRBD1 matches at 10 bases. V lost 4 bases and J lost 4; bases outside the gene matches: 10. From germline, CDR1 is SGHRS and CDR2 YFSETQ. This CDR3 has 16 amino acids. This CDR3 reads CASSGTGTGVVETQYF. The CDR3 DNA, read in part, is TGCGCCAGCAGCGGTACCGGGACAGGGGTTGTAGAGACC.

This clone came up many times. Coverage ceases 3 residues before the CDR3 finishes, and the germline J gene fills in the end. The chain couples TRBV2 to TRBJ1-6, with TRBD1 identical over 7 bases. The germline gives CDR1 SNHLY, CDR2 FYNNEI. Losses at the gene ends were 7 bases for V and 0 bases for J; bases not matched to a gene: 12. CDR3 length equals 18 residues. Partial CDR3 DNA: TGTGCCAGCACTCTAGACAGGGTGTGGAGCTCCTATAATTCACCC. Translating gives CASTLDRVWSSYNSP. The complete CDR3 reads CASTLDRVWSSYNSPLHF.

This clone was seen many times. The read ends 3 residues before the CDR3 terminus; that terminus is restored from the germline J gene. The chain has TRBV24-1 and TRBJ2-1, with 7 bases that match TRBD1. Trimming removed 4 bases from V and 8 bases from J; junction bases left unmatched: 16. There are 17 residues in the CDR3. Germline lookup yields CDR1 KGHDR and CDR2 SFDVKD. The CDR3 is CATSDTGQLLGGDEQFF. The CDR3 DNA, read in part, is TGTGCCACCAGTGACACGGGACAGTTACTAGGGGGAGATGAG.

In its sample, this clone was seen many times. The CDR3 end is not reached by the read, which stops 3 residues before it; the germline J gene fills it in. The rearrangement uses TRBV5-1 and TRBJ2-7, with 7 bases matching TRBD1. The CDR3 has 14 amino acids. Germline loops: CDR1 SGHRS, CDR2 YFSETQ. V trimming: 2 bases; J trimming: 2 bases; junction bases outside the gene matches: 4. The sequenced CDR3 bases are TGCGCCAGCAGCTTAAGAGGACAGGCCTACGAG. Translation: CASSLRGQAYE. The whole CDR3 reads CASSLRGQAYEQYF.

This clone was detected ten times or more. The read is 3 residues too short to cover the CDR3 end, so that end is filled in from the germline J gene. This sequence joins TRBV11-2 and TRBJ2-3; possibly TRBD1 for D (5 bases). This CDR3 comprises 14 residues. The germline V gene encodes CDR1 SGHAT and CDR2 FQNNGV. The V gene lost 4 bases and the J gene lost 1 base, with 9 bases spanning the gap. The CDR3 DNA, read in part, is TGTGCCAGCAGCTGGGAAGGGGGCACAGATACG. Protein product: CASSWEGGTDT. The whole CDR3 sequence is CASSWEGGTDTQYF.

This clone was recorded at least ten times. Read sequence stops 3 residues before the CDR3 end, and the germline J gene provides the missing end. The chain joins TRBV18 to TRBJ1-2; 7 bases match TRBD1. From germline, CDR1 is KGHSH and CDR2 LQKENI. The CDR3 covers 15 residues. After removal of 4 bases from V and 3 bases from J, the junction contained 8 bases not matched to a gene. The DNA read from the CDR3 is TGTGCCAGCTCACTCAACAGGGGCAGAGACTATGGC. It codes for CASSLNRGRDYG. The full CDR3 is CASSLNRGRDYGYTF.

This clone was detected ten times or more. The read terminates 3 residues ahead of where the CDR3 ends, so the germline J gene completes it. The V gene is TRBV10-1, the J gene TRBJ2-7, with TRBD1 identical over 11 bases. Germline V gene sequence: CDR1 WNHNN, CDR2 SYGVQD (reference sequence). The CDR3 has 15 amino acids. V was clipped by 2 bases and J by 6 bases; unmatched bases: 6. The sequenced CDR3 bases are TGCGCCAGCAGTGAGCTCACCGGGACAGGGGGCGAG. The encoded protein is CASSELTGTGGE. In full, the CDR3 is CASSELTGTGGEQYF.

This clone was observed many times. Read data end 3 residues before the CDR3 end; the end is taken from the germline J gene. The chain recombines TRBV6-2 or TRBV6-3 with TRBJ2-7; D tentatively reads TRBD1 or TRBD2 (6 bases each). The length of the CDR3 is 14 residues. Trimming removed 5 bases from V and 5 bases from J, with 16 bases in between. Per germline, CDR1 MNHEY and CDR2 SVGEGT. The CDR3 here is CASSTGYGSHEQYF. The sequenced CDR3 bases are TGTGCCAGCAGTACAGGGTACGGGAGCCACGAG.

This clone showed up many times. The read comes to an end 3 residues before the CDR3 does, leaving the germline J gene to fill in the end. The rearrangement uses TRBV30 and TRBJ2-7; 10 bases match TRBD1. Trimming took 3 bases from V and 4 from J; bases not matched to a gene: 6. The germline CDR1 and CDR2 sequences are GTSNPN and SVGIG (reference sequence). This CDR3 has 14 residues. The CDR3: CAWSTGQGLYEQYF. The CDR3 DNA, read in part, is TGTGCCTGGAGCACGGGACAGGGGTTATACGAG. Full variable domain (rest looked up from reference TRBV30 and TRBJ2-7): SQTIHQWPATLVQPVGSPLSLECTVEGTSNPNLYWYRQAAGRGLQLLFYSVGIGQISSEVPQNLSASRPQDRQFILSSKKLLLSDSGFYLCAWSTGQGLYEQYFGPGTRLTVT.

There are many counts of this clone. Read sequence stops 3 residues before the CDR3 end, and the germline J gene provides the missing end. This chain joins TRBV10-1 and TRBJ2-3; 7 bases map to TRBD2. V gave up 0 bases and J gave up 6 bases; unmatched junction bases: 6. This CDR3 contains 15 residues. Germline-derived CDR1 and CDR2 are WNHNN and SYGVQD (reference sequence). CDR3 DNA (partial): TGCGCCAGCAGTGAGTCGAGGGCGGGAGTCGATACG. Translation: CASSESRAGVDT. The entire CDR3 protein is CASSESRAGVDTQYF.

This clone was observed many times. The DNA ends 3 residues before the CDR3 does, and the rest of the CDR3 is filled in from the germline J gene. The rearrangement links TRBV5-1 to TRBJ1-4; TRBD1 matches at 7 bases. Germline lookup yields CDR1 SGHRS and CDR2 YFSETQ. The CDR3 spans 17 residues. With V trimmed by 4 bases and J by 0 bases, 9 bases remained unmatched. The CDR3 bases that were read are TGCGCCAGCAGCGCAGGGACAGACGGAGCAACTAATGAAAAA. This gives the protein CASSAGTDGATNEK. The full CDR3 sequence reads CASSAGTDGATNEKLFF.

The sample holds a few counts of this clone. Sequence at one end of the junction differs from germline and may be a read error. The sequenced CDR3 bases are TGTACCAGCAGCCAAGTCACTCTTAGGGGGCTGATCTACGAG. Amino acids: CTSSQVTLRGLIYE. The whole CDR3 is CTSSQVTLRGLIYEQYF. The chain uses TRBV14 and TRBJ2-7; 7 bases line up with TRBD1. The missing CDR3 end, 3 residues past where the read stops, is filled in from the germline J gene. The CDR3 is 17 amino acids. Germline V gene sequence: CDR1 SGHDN, CDR2 FVKESK. The full variable domain, completed using reference TRBV14 and TRBJ2-7, is EAGVTQFPSHSVIEKGQTVTLRCDPISGHDNLYWYRRVMGKEIKFLLHFVKESKQDESGMPNNRFLAERTGGTYSTLKVQPAELEDSGVYFCTSSQVTLRGLIYEQYFGPGTRLTVT.